This is a list of T cell receptor beta chains from one sample in a study of regulatory T cells in long-lasting Graves disease. A single record per CDR3 protein comes from TCRdb applying MiXCR to the multiplex PCR reads. The sample contains around 460,000 distinct CDR3 sequences, 22% of which appear only once. Here the sequenced sample was peripheral blood mononuclear cells (PBMCs), taken when the disease was refractory, from a patient treated with antithyroid drugs. These receptor sequences come from a female donor with Graves disease. Each CDR3 is given with its conserved first and last residue. Each record gives: J gene, clone size, V gene, CDR3 protein. Size is omitted from some rows. Given values are once, few, many or a class for expanded clones.

>TRBJ2-2|NA|TRBV3-1
CASSQGVGQGTTGELFF
>TRBJ2-1|NA|TRBV7-9
CASSLNTGGTYNEQFF
>TRBJ2-7|NA|TRBV7-9
CASSLPGNQYEQYF
>TRBJ1-1|many|TRBV6-1
CASSGGDMNTEAFF
>TRBJ1-6|few|TRBV12-3/TRBV12-4
CASGRASSYSSPLHF
>NA|few|TRBV7-8
CASSLVWEGVGSDEQFF
>TRBJ1-2|many|TRBV7-2
CASSLESGQDYGYTF
>TRBJ1-6|NA|TRBV7-2
CASSRAAGTSPLHF
>TRBJ2-7|NA|TRBV20-1
CSATSQSYPYEQYF
>TRBJ2-7|many|TRBV27
CASSSEPGLVLYEQYF
>TRBJ2-6|NA|TRBV5-1
CASSPPGDSSGANVLTF
>TRBJ1-2|NA|TRBV28
CASSFGWGAGYTF
>TRBJ1-6|many|TRBV3-1
CASSQEQGASPLHF
>TRBJ2-5|few|TRBV19
CASSIGGTGTETQYF
>TRBJ2-7|few|TRBV28
CASKGTVTYEQYF
>TRBJ1-2|many|TRBV6-1
CASRGVFYGYTF